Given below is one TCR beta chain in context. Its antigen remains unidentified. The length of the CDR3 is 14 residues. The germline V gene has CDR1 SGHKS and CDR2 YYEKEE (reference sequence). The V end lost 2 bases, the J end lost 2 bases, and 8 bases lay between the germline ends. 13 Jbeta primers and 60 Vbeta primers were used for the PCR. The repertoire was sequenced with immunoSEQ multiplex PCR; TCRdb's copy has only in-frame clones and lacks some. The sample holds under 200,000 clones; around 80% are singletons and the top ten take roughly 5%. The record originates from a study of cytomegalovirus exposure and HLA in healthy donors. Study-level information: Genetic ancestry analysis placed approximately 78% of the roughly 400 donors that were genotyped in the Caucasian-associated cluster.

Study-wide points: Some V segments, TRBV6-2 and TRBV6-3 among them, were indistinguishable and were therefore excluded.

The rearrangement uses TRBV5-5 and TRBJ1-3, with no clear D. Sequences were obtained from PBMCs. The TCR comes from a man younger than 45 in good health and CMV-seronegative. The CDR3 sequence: CASSFSGTGNTIYF. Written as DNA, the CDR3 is TGTGCCAGCAGCTTTTCCGGGACTGGAAACACCATATATTTT.